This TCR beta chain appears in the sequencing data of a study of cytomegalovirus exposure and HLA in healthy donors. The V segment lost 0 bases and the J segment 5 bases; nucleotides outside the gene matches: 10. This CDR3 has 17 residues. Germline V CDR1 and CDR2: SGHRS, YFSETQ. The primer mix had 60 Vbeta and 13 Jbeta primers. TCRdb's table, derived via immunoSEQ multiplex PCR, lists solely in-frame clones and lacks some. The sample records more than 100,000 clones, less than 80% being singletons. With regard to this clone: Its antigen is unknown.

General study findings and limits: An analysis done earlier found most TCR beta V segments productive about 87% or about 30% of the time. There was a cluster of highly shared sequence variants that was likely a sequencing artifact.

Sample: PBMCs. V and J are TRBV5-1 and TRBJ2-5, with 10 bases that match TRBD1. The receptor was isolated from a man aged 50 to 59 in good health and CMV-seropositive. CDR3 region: CASSLGSRTGGYETQYF. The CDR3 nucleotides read TGCGCCAGCAGCTTGGGAAGCCGGACAGGGGGTTATGAGACCCAGTACTTC.